This TCR beta chain was documented in a study of CD8+CD57+ T cells in acquired aplastic anemia. Using genomic DNA as the template, TCR beta VDJ and CDR3 profiling was carried out. TCRdb re-analysed the reads in MiXCR, keeping a single row per CDR3 protein. The sample lists about 240,000 distinct CDR3 sequences, 45% to 50% occurring once. The V and J ends lost 4 bases and 5 bases, in that order; junction bases with no gene match: 2. The CDR3 runs 12 residues. The V gene's germline CDR1 is WSHSY and CDR2 SAAADI. CD8+CD57+ cell expansion had been shown by flow cytometry in patients chosen for sequencing. This clonotype turned up a few times.

The genes are TRBV10-2 and TRBJ2-7; 7 bases match TRBD1. The receptor was isolated from a human donor with aplastic anemia. The specimen sequenced was sorted CD4+, CD8+, or CD8+CD57+ T cells (not recorded which) from PBMCs. The CDR3 spells CASSATGHEQYF. CDR3 sequence (DNA): TGCGCCAGCAGTGCGACAGGGCACGAGCAGTACTTC.